This T cell receptor beta chain was obtained from a study of blood T cell repertoires in COVID-19. Study-level information: Acute and convalescent COVID-19 samples came from the United States, Italy and Spain.

Those enrolled, adults aged roughly 18 to 100 years, came from about two dozen US areas. Sequenced by immunoSEQ multiplex PCR; TCRdb stores in-frame clones only, minus some. The data contain 180,000 or so clones, over 80% of them singletons. Germline V lookup: CDR1 MNHEY, CDR2 SVGEGT. After removal of 0 bases from V and 4 bases from J, the junction contained 8 bases not matched to a gene. This CDR3 has 16 amino acids. The receptor comes from a woman in her sixties who had recovered from COVID-19. The specimen sequenced was PBMCs or T cells enriched from blood (not recorded which). The chain uses TRBV6-2 or TRBV6-3 and TRBJ2-7; TRBD2 matches at 8 bases. CDR3 nucleotides: TGTGCCAGCAGTTACTCCTCCCGGGGGGGGGCTTACGAGCAGTACTTC. Its protein product is CASSYSSRGGAYEQYF.